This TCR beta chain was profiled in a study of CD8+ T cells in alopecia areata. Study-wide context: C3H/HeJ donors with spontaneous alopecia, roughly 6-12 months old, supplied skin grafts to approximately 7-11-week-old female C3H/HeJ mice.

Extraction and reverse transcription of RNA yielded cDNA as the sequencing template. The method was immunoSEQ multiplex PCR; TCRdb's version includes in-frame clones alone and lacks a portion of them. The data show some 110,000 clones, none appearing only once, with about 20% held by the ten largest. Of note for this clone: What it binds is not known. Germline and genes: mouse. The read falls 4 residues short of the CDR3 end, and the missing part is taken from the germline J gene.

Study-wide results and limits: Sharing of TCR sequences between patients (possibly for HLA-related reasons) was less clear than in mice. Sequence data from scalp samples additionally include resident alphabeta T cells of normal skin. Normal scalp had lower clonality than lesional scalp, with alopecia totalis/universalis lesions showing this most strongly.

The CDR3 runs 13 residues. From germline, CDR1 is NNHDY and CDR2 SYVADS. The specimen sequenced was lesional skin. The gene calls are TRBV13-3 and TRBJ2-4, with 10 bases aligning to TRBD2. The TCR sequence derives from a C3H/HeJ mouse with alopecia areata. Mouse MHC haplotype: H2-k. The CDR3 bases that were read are TGTGCCAGCAAACCGACTGGGGGGAAC. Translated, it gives CASKPTGGN. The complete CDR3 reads CASKPTGGNTLYF.